A single sample is the source of the 16 T cell receptor beta chains below, sequenced in a study of regulatory T cells in long-lasting Graves disease. Time point of the sample: newly diagnosed GD, antithyroid drugs for less than 3 months. RNA isolated from PBMCs was used to make the TCR library. Construction of the TCR beta libraries employed iRepertoire HTBI primers in conjunction with Arm-PCR of CDR3 regions. TCRdb reprocessed the multiplex PCR reads with MiXCR, giving one entry per CDR3 protein. This sample has 240,000 or so distinct CDR3 sequences, with just over 20% found just once. The sample in question was peripheral blood mononuclear cells (PBMCs), obtained at new diagnosis, from a patient treated with antithyroid drugs. These receptors came from a female donor with Graves disease.

This clonotype has a count of ten or more. The chain links TRBV29-1 to TRBJ1-4; TRBD1 matches at 8 bases. Looked up from germline, CDR1 is SQVTM and CDR2 is ANQGSEA. With V trimmed by 5 bases and J by 8 bases, 4 bases remained unmatched. The CDR3 extends over 12 amino acids. As DNA, the CDR3 is TGCAGCGTTCGGACAGGGTTCGAAAAACTGTTTTTT. Amino acid sequence: CSVRTGFEKLFF.

The chain combines TRBV7-2 with TRBJ2-1; 8 bases fit TRBD2. Unmatched junction bases numbered 7, after V lost 3 bases and J lost 6 bases. CDR3 length equals 15 residues. Germline V gene lookup returns CDR1 SGHTA and CDR2 FQGNSA. This chain's CDR3 is CASSFPGTSSNEQFF. CDR3 sequence (DNA): TGTGCCAGCAGCTTCCCCGGGACTAGTAGCAATGAGCAGTTCTTC.

The sample holds many counts of this clonotype. The chain's CDR3 is CASSQIGQGRNIQYF. As DNA, the CDR3 is TGTGCCAGCAGCCAGATTGGACAGGGCCGAAACATTCAGTACTTC. The chain joins TRBV11-3 to TRBJ2-4; 8 positions agree with TRBD1. J was trimmed by 6 bases and V by 5 bases; bases with no gene match: 9. From germline, CDR1 is SGHNT and CDR2 YENEEA. CDR3 size: 15 residues.

This clonotype was picked up a small number of times. J is TRBJ1-6 and V is TRBV6-1; D is unclear. The V gene's germline CDR1 is MNHNS and CDR2 SASEGT. Deletions cut 6 bases from V and 6 bases from J, with 6 bases between. This CDR3 region has 12 residues. The CDR3: CASRAGNSPLHF. DNA of the CDR3: TGTGCCAGCAGGGCGGGTAATTCACCCCTCCACTTT.

V is TRBV12-3 or TRBV12-4 and J is TRBJ1-4; 7 positions agree with TRBD1. This CDR3 has 14 residues. V gave up 5 bases and J gave up 8 bases; unmatched junction bases: 8. This chain's CDR3 is CASSLDRVAEKLFF. CDR3 bases: TGTGCCAGCAGTCTAGACAGGGTAGCGGAAAAACTGTTTTTT.

This clonotype has a count of ten or more. The V and J genes are TRBV24-1 and TRBJ1-1, with D possibly TRBD1 on 6 matching bases. The length of the CDR3 is 14 residues. Trimming removed 9 bases from V and 7 bases from J, with 20 bases in between. Germline V lookup: CDR1 KGHDR, CDR2 SFDVKD. CDR3 in amino acids: CATRGGRAGREAFF. The CDR3 coding sequence is TGTGCCACCCGAGGGGGTCGCGCGGGACGTGAAGCTTTCTTT.

This clonotype was picked up many times. The chain has TRBV20-1 and TRBJ2-3; D is perhaps TRBD2 (6 bases). This CDR3 has 15 residues. V lost 5 bases to trimming and J lost 4 bases, with 19 bases between them. Per the germline V gene, CDR1 is DFQATT and CDR2 is SNEGSKA (reference sequence). The CDR3 is CSASPSRDVSDTQYF. The CDR3 nucleotides read TGCAGTGCTTCTCCTTCGCGGGACGTTTCAGATACGCAGTATTTT.

This clonotype was counted at least ten times. CDR3: CASSPPYKSTQYF. The DNA for the CDR3 is TGTGCCAGCTCACCGCCTTATAAATCGACCCAGTACTTC. The rearrangement uses TRBV18 and TRBJ2-5; D uncertain. The CDR3 runs to 13 residues. V dropped 3 bases and J dropped 7 bases, with 12 bases sitting between them. Per the germline V gene, CDR1 is KGHSH and CDR2 is LQKENI.

This clonotype was found many times. V gene TRBV6-1 combines with J gene TRBJ2-2; weak D call: TRBD2 (5 bases). Germline lookup yields CDR1 MNHNS and CDR2 SASEGT. This CDR3 has 14 amino acids. With 0 bases removed from V and 5 bases from J, the gap between germline ends came to 7 bases. Here the CDR3 reads CASSEAGDTGELFF. The DNA of the CDR3 is TGTGCCAGCAGTGAAGCCGGGGATACCGGGGAGCTGTTTTTT.

The rearrangement uses TRBV12-5 and TRBJ2-1, with 8 nucleotides matching TRBD1. Germline V lookup: CDR1 LGHNT, CDR2 FRNRAP. There are 15 residues in the CDR3. Trimming cost V 1 base and J 8 bases; bases outside gene matches: 7. Here the CDR3 reads CASGLGQGRIDEQFF. In nucleotides, the CDR3 is TGTGCTAGTGGTTTGGGACAGGGGAGGATTGATGAGCAGTTCTTC. The full variable domain, rest sourced from reference TRBV12-5 and TRBJ2-1, is DARVTQTPRHKVTEMGQEVTMRCQPILGHNTVFWYRQTMMQGLELLAYFRNRAPLDDSGMPKDRFSAEMPDATLATLKIQPSEPRDSAVYFCASGLGQGRIDEQFFGPGTRLTVL.

This clonotype was seen a few times. The chain links TRBV7-8 to TRBJ1-2; the match to TRBD1 covers 9 bases. The CDR3 covers 15 residues. Germline lookup yields CDR1 SGHVS and CDR2 FQNEAQ. V trimming: 5 bases; J trimming: 5 bases; junction bases outside the gene matches: 9. CDR3 nucleotides: TGTGCCAGCAGCAAGGGACAGGGAAGTGGGTATGGCTACACCTTC. Translation: CASSKGQGSGYGYTF.

The count of this clonotype is one. The J gene is TRBJ2-7, the V gene TRBV11-1, with D maybe TRBD2 (5 bases). Germline CDR1 SGHAT, CDR2 FQDESV (reference sequence). The CDR3 runs to 15 residues. Trimming removed 5 bases from V and 5 bases from J, with 19 bases in between. The CDR3 region is CASSLAVGVRDEQYF. The CDR3 DNA is TGTGCCAGCAGCCTCGCCGTCGGGGTTCGAGACGAGCAGTACTTC.

At least ten counts were recorded for this clonotype. The chain carries TRBV30 and TRBJ2-7; the D gene is possibly TRBD1 (5 bases). The CDR3 runs 13 residues. Deletions cut 3 bases from V and 4 bases from J, with 13 bases between. The germline V gene has CDR1 GTSNPN and CDR2 SVGIG (reference sequence). CDR3 in amino acids: CAWSRVVVYEQYF. The CDR3 DNA sequence: TGTGCCTGGAGCAGGGTGGTGGTGTACGAGCAGTACTTC.

For this clonotype: This could be a read error, since a much larger clone is one nucleotide away. This rearrangement joins TRBV24-1 to TRBJ2-1; 7 nucleotides agree with TRBD2. Germline assignment: CDR1 KGHDR and CDR2 SFDVKD. This CDR3 has 16 residues. The V gene end was trimmed by 9 bases and the J gene end by 0 bases; junction bases not matched to a gene: 10. Here the CDR3 reads CATGVPAGLSYNEQFF. The CDR3 coding sequence is TGTGCCACCGGTGTTCCAGCGGGGCTCTCCTACAATGAGCAGTTCTTC.

The chain is built from TRBV2 and TRBJ1-2; D remains unclear. The V end lost 3 bases, the J end lost 5 bases, and 13 bases lay between the germline ends. Germline V lookup: CDR1 SNHLY, CDR2 FYNNEI. The length of the CDR3 is 14 residues. CDR3 sequence (DNA): TGTGCCAGCAGTGATCGCGTTGGCGGGTATGGCTACACCTTC. Amino acids: CASSDRVGGYGYTF.

This clonotype was observed many times. The chain carries TRBV7-9 and TRBJ2-7; D is tentatively TRBD1 or TRBD2 (6 bases each). CDR3 size: 15 residues. V was clipped by 1 base and J by 3 bases, with 13 bases between them. The germline V gene encodes CDR1 SEHNR and CDR2 FQNEAQ (reference sequence). The CDR3 is CASSLGPGGVYEQYF. In DNA, the CDR3 is TGTGCCAGCAGCTTAGGGCCCGGGGGCGTCTACGAGCAGTACTTC.